The 19 T cell receptor beta chains below come from one sample, sequenced in a study of OX40 agonist ivuxolimab in advanced cancers. Assay used: immunoSEQ multiplex PCR; TCRdb lists only in-frame clones, some missing. The sample has approximately 87,000 clones, around nine tenths seen once; the top ten hold over 0.8%. This specimen consisted of CD4+ or CD8+ T cells sorted from blood, obtained in a trial of the OX40 agonist ivuxolimab. Receptors were obtained from an adult with an advanced solid tumor such as melanoma, head and neck, liver or kidney cancer.

This chain connects TRBV28 to TRBJ1-2, with D possibly matching TRBD1 (6 bases). Germline V CDR1 and CDR2: MDHEN, SYDVKM. Between the trimmed V and J ends, which lost 5 bases and 6 bases, there was a span of 16 bases. The CDR3 is made up of 14 amino acids. The CDR3 coding sequence is TGTGCCAGCAGTATACCGGGACAACGGAATGGCTACACCTTC. Protein sequence: CASSIPGQRNGYTF.

The chain is built from TRBV7-2 and TRBJ1-4; D uncertain. Trimming took off 3 bases at V and 3 bases at J, with 11 bases between the two ends. The V gene's germline CDR1 is SGHTA and CDR2 FQGNSA. This CDR3 has 15 amino acids. The CDR3 DNA is TGTGCCAGCAGCTTTGGGAGGGCCCCTAATGAAAAACTGTTTTTT. Translated: CASSFGRAPNEKLFF.

This clone was observed once. The chain has TRBV28 and TRBJ1-5; possible D gene TRBD1, 6 bases. V was shortened by 3 bases and J by 0 bases, with 9 bases between the two germline ends. This CDR3 region has 15 residues. The V gene's germline CDR1 is MDHEN and CDR2 SYDVKM. CDR3 DNA sequence: TGTGCCAGCAGTTTGGGGGGCCCTAGCAATCAGCCCCAGCATTTT. It translates to CASSLGGPSNQPQHF.

This rearrangement joins TRBV18 to TRBJ2-1; D unclear. CDR1 KGHSH and CDR2 LQKENI come from the germline V gene. V was shortened by 3 bases and J by 7 bases, with 16 bases between the two germline ends. This CDR3 is 15 amino acids long. This CDR3 is CASSPPSVWANEQFF. The CDR3 DNA is TGTGCCAGCTCACCTCCTTCGGTGTGGGCAAATGAGCAGTTCTTC.

The V and J genes are TRBV7-2 and TRBJ1-4; 8 bases are shared with TRBD1. The CDR3 sequence is 15 residues long. Germline V gives CDR1 SGHTA, CDR2 FQGNSA. J was trimmed by 7 bases and V by 2 bases; bases with no gene match: 6. This CDR3 reads CASSLLGQGSEKLFF. The CDR3 DNA reads as TGTGCCAGCAGCTTACTCGGACAGGGTAGTGAAAAACTGTTTTTT.

The CDR3 DNA follows: TGTGCCAGTAGTATAGACGATGCGCGTAATCAGCCCCAGCATTTT. This gives the protein CASSIDDARNQPQHF. The chain uses TRBV19 and TRBJ1-5; D not certain. CDR1 and CDR2 (germline): LNHDA, SQIVND (reference sequence). The CDR3 length is 15 residues. Trimming cost V 0 bases and J 4 bases, with 10 bases left between them.

The chain is built from TRBV7-2 and TRBJ2-7; D is possibly TRBD1 or TRBD2 (7 bases each). The CDR3 is 16 amino acids. Germline loops: CDR1 SGHTA, CDR2 FQGNSA. V gave up 5 bases and J gave up 1 base, with 18 bases separating them. For the CDR3, the DNA is TGTGCCAGCAGCCCTCAGGGGGGGACCATTTCCTACGAGCAGTACTTC. Protein: CASSPQGGTISYEQYF. The whole variable domain, filled in from reference TRBV7-2 and TRBJ2-7, reads GAGVSQSPSNKVTEKGKDVELRCDPISGHTALYWYRQSLGQGLEFLIYFQGNSAPDKSGLPSDRFSAERTGGSVSTLTIQRTQQEDSAVYLCASSPQGGTISYEQYFGPGTRLTVT.

The chain uses TRBV7-9 and TRBJ1-4, with 7 bases fitting TRBD1. The CDR3 consists of 15 residues. V shed 3 bases and J 8 bases; nucleotides not matched to a gene: 9. Germline V lookup: CDR1 SEHNR, CDR2 FQNEAQ (reference sequence). The CDR3 loop reads CASSLGSAGGEKLFF. The CDR3 DNA follows: TGTGCCAGCAGCTTGGGCTCGGCAGGGGGGGAAAAACTGTTTTTT.

This clone was recorded only once. The chain couples TRBV6-6 to TRBJ1-6, with 7 bases aligning to TRBD1. Germline V gene sequence: CDR1 MNHNY, CDR2 SVGAGI (reference sequence). The trim removed 6 bases at V and 6 bases at J, leaving 5 bases unmatched. The CDR3 is made up of 14 amino acids. CDR3 sequence: CASRVGTANSPLHF. CDR3 DNA sequence: TGTGCCAGCAGGGTCGGGACAGCTAATTCACCCCTCCACTTT.

This clone appeared once. The chain joins TRBV5-1 to TRBJ2-7; either TRBD1 or TRBD2 may supply D (6 bases each). CDR1 is SGHRS and CDR2 is YFSETQ in the germline V gene. This CDR3 has 16 residues. Trimming took 2 bases from V and 1 from J, leaving 16 bases between them. CDR3 loop: CASSFGPEGVSYEQYF. The CDR3 DNA follows: TGCGCCAGCAGCTTCGGCCCGGAGGGGGTTTCCTACGAGCAGTACTTC.

This clone has just one count. The J gene is TRBJ2-1, the V gene TRBV4-2, with 12 bases aligning to TRBD1. CDR1 and CDR2 from the germline V gene are LGHNA and YNFKEQ. V dropped 2 bases and J dropped 9; count of bases not matched to a gene: 8. This CDR3 is 16 amino acids long. The CDR3 sequence: CASSQWRDRGQGEQFF. CDR3 DNA sequence: TGTGCCAGCAGCCAATGGAGGGACAGGGGGCAAGGTGAGCAGTTCTTC.

The chain couples TRBV11-3 to TRBJ2-6, with a tentative D call TRBD1 (5 bases). This CDR3 region has 17 residues. Trimming removed 2 bases at V and 0 bases at J, with 11 bases between. The germline gives CDR1 SGHNT, CDR2 YENEEA. Here the CDR3 reads CASSLYRSSSGANVLTF. The CDR3 bases are TGTGCCAGCAGCTTATACAGGTCCAGCTCTGGGGCCAACGTCCTGACTTTC.

The chain couples TRBV19 to TRBJ2-1; 7 positions match TRBD2. Trimming removed 7 bases from V and 4 bases from J; junction bases left unmatched: 4. Per germline, CDR1 LNHDA and CDR2 SQIVND (reference sequence). The CDR3 is 13 amino acids. DNA of the CDR3: TGTGCCAGTAAGGCTAGCGGATACAATGAGCAGTTCTTC. Translation gives CASKASGYNEQFF.

This clone has a handful of counts. The chain uses TRBV19 and TRBJ2-7; D remains unclear. Per the germline V gene, CDR1 is LNHDA and CDR2 is SQIVND (reference sequence). The CDR3 has 13 residues. The V and J ends lost 7 bases and 0 bases respectively, with 10 bases between them. CDR3 sequence reads: CASKMGNSYEQYF. Here the CDR3 DNA reads TGTGCCAGTAAGATGGGGAACTCCTACGAGCAGTACTTC. Full variable domain (rest looked up from reference TRBV19 and TRBJ2-7): DGGITQSPKYLFRKEGQNVTLSCEQNLNHDAMYWYRQDPGQGLRLIYYSQIVNDFQKGDIAEGYSVSREKKESFPLTVTSAQKNPTAFYLCASKMGNSYEQYFGPGTRLTVT.

The chain links TRBV6-5 to TRBJ1-1, with 8 bases lining up with TRBD1. J lost 3 bases, V lost 5 bases, and 2 bases had no gene match. Germline values: CDR1 MNHEY, CDR2 SVGAGI. The CDR3 runs 13 residues. The CDR3 protein is CASSPGGYTEAFF. Here the CDR3 DNA reads TGTGCCAGCAGTCCAGGGGGCTACACTGAAGCTTTCTTT.

The rearrangement uses TRBV5-4 and TRBJ2-2; D could derive from TRBD1 or TRBD2 (6 bases each). Trimming left V 0 bases short and J 6 bases short, with 15 bases between. Germline lookup yields CDR1 SGHNT and CDR2 YYREEE (reference sequence). This CDR3 is built from 16 residues. The CDR3 DNA reads TGTGCCAGCAGCTTGGAGGAGGGGGGATTGGCCGGGGAGCTGTTTTTT. Translating it yields CASSLEEGGLAGELFF.

V usage is TRBV15 and J usage is TRBJ2-7; TRBD1 agrees at 7 bases. The CDR3 is 18 residues long. Germline CDR1 LNHNV, CDR2 YYDKDF (reference sequence). The V gene end was trimmed by 1 base and the J gene end by 4 bases; junction bases not matched to a gene: 16. The CDR3 DNA follows: TGTGCCACCAGCAGAGGAACGTCGCCGACAGGGTCGAGTTACGAGCAGTACTTC. The encoded protein is CATSRGTSPTGSSYEQYF.

The gene calls are TRBV19 and TRBJ2-5, with D possibly being TRBD2 (6 bases). The CDR3 consists of 15 residues. CDR1 and CDR2 (germline): LNHDA, SQIVND (reference sequence). V lost 6 bases and J lost 7, with 21 bases in between. Here the CDR3 DNA reads TGTGCCAGTAGATCCCCACTGCGGAGGGGCGGGACCCAGTACTTC. Protein product: CASRSPLRRGGTQYF.

V usage is TRBV5-8 and J usage is TRBJ1-6; D ambiguous. The CDR3 is 15 amino acids. V was pared by 0 bases and J by 2 bases, with 6 bases between. The germline gives CDR1 SGHTS, CDR2 YDEGEE. This CDR3 is CASSLDWAYNSPLHF. The CDR3 nucleotides are TGTGCCAGCAGCTTGGACTGGGCCTATAATTCACCCCTCCACTTT.